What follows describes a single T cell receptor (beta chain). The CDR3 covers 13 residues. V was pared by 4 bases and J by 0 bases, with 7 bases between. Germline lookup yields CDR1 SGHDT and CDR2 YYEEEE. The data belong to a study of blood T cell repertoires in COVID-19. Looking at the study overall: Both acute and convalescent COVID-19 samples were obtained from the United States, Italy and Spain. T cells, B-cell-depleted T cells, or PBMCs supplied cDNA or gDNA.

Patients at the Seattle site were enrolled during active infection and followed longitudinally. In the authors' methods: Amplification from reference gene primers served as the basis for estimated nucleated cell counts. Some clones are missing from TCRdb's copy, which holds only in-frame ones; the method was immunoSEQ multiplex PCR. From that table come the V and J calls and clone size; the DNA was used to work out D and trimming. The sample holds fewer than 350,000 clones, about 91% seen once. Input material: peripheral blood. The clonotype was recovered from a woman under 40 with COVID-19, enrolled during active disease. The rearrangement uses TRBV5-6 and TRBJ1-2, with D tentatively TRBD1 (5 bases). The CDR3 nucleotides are TGTGCCAGCAGCCCGGACACTAACTATGGCTACACCTTC. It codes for CASSPDTNYGYTF.